This T cell receptor (beta chain) is drawn from a study of T cell responses to AZD1222 COVID-19 vaccine. General study points: With two AZD1222 doses given, Spike-specific TCR breadth and depth both rose. At study baseline, merely several AZD1222 recipients were seropositive.

Trimming stripped 2 bases from V and 5 bases from J, with 10 bases between. Germline V gives CDR1 SNHLY, CDR2 FYNNEI. This CDR3 region has 14 residues. Measured with immunoSEQ multiplex PCR; TCRdb has only the in-frame clones, and not every one. Altogether about 260,000 clones are present, about 92% being singletons, with the ten largest covering roughly 0.51%. This clone has only one observation. The antigen is undetermined. This sequence joins TRBV2 and TRBJ1-5; no clear D gene. This clonotype was obtained from an adult in good health. Sequencing used peripheral blood, obtained on day 0 of AZD1222 vaccination. In DNA form, the CDR3 reads TGTGCCAGCAGTGAAATGGCAGCTTATCAGCCCCAGCATTTT. Translating gives CASSEMAAYQPQHF.